This TCR beta chain comes out of a study of response to subunit inactivated influenza vaccine. General observations from the study: Authors suggested each seasonal flu vaccination may recruit only limited numbers of new T cells.

CDR1 MNHEY and CDR2 SVGAGI come from the germline V gene. Trimming shortened V by 0 bases and J by 6 bases, and 17 bases separated the two germline ends. The CDR3 has 16 amino acids. Each CDR3 protein is one row after TCRdb ran MiXCR on the RT-PCR reads. The table shows some 850,000 distinct CDR3 sequences, with around a sixth occurring only once. This clonotype was observed a single time. Its antigen is still unknown. The TCR comes from a man aged 50-60 years who received an inactivated influenza vaccine. Sequenced material: PBMCs from blood, taken less than 6 days after vaccination. The chain uses TRBV6-5 and TRBJ2-5; D is possibly TRBD2 (7 bases). The CDR3 is CASSYSGAGAVKTQYF. The CDR3 coding sequence is TGTGCCAGCAGTTACTCAGGGGCGGGGGCTGTAAAGACCCAGTACTTC.